Included here is one T cell receptor beta chain sequence, with context. This sample was taken from a study of control samples from healthy donors and cancer patients. Profiled with immunoSEQ multiplex PCR; TCRdb holds only in-frame clones, not every one. The table shows about 150,000 clones, with almost 90% occurring only once. Sequenced: blood. This clonotype originated in a young man in good health.

CDR3 amino acids: CASSSRGQLYVEQYF. The CDR3 DNA sequence: TGTGCCAGCAGCTCCAGGGGACAGCTGTACGTTGAGCAGTACTTC. J is TRBJ2-7 and V is TRBV14; 7 bases agree with TRBD1. The J segment lost 7 bases and the V segment lost 5 bases, leaving 14 bases of the junction unmatched. Germline V gene lookup returns CDR1 SGHDN and CDR2 FVKESK. The CDR3 covers 15 residues. The variable domain in full, with the rest retrieved from reference TRBV14 and TRBJ2-7, is EAGVTQFPSHSVIEKGQTVTLRCDPISGHDNLYWYRRVMGKEIKFLLHFVKESKQDESGMPNNRFLAERTGGTYSTLKVQPAELEDSGVYFCASSSRGQLYVEQYFGPGTRLTVT.